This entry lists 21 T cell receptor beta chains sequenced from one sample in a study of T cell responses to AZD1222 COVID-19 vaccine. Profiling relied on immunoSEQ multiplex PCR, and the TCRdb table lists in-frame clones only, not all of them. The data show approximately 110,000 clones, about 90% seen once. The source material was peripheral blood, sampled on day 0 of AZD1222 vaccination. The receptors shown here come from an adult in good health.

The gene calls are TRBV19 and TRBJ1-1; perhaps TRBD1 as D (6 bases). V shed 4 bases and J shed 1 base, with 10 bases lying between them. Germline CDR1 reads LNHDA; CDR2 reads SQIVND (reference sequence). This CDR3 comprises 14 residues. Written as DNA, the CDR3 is TGTGCCAGTAGTACTCGGACAGCGAACACTGAAGCTTTCTTT. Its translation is CASSTRTANTEAFF.

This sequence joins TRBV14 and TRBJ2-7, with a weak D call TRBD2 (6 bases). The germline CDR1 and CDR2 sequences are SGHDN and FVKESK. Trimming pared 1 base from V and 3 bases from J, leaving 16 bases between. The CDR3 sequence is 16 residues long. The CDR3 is CASSQAPRRGDYEQYF. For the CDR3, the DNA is TGTGCCAGCAGCCAAGCTCCCAGGAGGGGTGACTACGAGCAGTACTTC.

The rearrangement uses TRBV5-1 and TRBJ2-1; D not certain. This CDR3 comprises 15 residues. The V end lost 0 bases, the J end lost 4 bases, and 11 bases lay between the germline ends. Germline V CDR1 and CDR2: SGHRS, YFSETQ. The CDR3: CASSLETGQYNEQFF. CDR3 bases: TGCGCCAGCAGCTTGGAGACGGGCCAGTACAATGAGCAGTTCTTC. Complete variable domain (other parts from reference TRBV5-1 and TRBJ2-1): KAGVTQTPRYLIKTRGQQVTLSCSPISGHRSVSWYQQTPGQGLQFLFEYFSETQRNKGNFPGRFSGRQFSNSRSEMNVSTLELGDSALYLCASSLETGQYNEQFFGPGTRLTVL.

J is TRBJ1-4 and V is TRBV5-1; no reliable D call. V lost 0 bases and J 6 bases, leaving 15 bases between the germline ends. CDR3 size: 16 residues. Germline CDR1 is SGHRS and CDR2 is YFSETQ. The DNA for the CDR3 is TGCGCCAGCAGCTTGGGGTCCTCCTACGGCGATGAAAAACTGTTTTTT. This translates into CASSLGSSYGDEKLFF.

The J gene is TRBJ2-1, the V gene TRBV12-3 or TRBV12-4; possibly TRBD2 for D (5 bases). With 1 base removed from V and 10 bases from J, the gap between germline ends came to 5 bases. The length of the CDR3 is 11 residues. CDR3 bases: TGTGCCAGCAGTTTAGGAGGGGAGCAGTTCTTC. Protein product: CASSLGGEQFF.

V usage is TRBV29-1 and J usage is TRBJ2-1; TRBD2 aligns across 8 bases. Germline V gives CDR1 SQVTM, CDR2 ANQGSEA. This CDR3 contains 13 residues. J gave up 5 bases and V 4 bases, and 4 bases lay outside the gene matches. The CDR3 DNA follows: TGCAGCGTTGGTAGCGGGGAAGACAATGAGCAGTTCTTC. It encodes CSVGSGEDNEQFF.

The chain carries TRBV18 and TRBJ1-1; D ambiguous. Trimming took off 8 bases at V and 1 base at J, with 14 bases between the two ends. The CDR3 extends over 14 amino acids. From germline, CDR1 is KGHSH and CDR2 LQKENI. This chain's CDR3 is CASQAVGPNTEAFF. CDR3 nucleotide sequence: TGTGCCAGCCAAGCAGTCGGGCCGAACACTGAAGCTTTCTTT.

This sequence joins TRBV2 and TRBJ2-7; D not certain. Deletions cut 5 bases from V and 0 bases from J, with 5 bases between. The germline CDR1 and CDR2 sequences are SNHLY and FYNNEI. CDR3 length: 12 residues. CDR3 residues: CASSSYSYEQYF. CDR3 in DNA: TGTGCCAGCAGTTCCTACTCCTACGAGCAGTACTTC.

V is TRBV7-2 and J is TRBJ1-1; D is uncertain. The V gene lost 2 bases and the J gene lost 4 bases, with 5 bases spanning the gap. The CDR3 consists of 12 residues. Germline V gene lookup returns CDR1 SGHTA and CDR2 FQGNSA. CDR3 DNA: TGTGCCAGCAGCTTATCTCGCACTGAAGCTTTCTTT. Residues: CASSLSRTEAFF.

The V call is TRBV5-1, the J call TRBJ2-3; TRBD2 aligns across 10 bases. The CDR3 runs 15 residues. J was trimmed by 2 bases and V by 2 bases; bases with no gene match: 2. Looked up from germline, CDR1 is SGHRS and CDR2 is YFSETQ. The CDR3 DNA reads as TGCGCCAGCAGCTTAGGACTAGCGGACACAGATACGCAGTATTTT. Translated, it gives CASSLGLADTDTQYF.

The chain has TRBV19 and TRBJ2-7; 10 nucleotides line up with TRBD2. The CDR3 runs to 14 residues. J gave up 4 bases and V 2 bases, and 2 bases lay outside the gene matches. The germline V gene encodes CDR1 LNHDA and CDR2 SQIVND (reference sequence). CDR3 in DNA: TGTGCCAGTAGTATAACTAGCGGGACTTACGAGCAGTACTTC. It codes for CASSITSGTYEQYF.

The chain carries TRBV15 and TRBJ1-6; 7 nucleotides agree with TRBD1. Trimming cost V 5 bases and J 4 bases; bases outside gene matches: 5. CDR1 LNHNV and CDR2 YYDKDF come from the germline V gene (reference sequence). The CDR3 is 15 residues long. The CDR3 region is CATSLNRGYNSPLHF. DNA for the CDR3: TGTGCCACCAGCCTAAACAGGGGTTATAATTCACCCCTCCACTTT.

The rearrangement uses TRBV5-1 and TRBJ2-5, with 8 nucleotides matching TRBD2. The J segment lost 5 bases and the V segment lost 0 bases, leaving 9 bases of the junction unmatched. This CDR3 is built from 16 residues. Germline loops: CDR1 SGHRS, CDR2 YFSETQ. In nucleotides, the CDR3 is TGCGCCAGCAGCTTGGCGGGACTAGGGACAAGTGAGACCCAGTACTTC. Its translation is CASSLAGLGTSETQYF.

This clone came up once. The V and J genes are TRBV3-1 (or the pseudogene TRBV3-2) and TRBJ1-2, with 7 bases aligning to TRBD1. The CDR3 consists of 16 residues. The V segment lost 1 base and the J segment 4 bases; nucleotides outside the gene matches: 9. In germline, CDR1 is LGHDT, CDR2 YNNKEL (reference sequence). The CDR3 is CASSQGMAGGGYGYTF. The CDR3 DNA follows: TGTGCCAGCAGCCAAGGAATGGCAGGGGGAGGCTATGGCTACACCTTC.

The CDR3 is CATSGGLAAYEQYF. The CDR3 DNA reads TGTGCCACCAGCGGGGGACTAGCGGCGTACGAGCAGTACTTC. The chain joins TRBV15 to TRBJ2-7, with TRBD2 matching 11 bases. Germline CDR1 reads LNHNV; CDR2 reads YYDKDF (reference sequence). This CDR3 has 14 amino acids. V lost 5 bases to trimming and J lost 4 bases; unmatched junction nucleotides: 4. The full variable domain, with the rest looked up from reference TRBV15 and TRBJ2-7, is DAMVIQNPRYQVTQFGKPVTLSCSQTLNHNVMYWYQQKSSQAPKLLFHYYDKDFNNEADTPDNFQSRRPNTSFCFLDIRSPGLGDTAMYLCATSGGLAAYEQYFGPGTRLTVT.

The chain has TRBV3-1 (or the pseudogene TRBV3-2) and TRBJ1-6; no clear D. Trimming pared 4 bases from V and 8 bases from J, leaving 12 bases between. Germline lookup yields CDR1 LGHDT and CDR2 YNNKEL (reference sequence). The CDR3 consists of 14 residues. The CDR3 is CASSPGLLDSPLHF. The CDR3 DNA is TGTGCCAGCAGCCCGGGCCTGCTCGATTCACCCCTCCACTTT.

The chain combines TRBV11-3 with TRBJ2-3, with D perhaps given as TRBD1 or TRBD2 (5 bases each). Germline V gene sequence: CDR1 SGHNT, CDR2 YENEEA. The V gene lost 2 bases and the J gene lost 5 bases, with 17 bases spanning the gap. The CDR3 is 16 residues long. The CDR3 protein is CASSLRTFGDRDTQYF. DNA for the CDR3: TGTGCCAGCAGCTTAAGGACATTCGGGGATAGAGATACGCAGTATTTT.

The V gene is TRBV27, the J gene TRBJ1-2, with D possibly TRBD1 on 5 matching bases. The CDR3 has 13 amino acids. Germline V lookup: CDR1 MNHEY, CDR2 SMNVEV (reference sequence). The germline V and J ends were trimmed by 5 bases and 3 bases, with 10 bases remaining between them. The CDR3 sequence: CASSPGTDYGYTF. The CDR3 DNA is TGTGCCAGCAGTCCAGGGACGGACTATGGCTACACCTTC.

The CDR3, as DNA: TGTGCCAGTAGTGATCGGGACATTTTTAACTATGGCTACACCTTC. Protein: CASSDRDIFNYGYTF. The J gene is TRBJ1-2, the V gene TRBV19; D might be TRBD1 (6 bases). The CDR3 length is 15 residues. Germline V gene sequence: CDR1 LNHDA, CDR2 SQIVND (reference sequence). The germline V and J ends were trimmed by 5 bases and 1 base, with 14 bases remaining between them. The variable domain in full, completed from reference TRBV19 and TRBJ1-2, reads DGGITQSPKYLFRKEGQNVTLSCEQNLNHDAMYWYRQDPGQGLRLIYYSQIVNDFQKGDIAEGYSVSREKKESFPLTVTSAQKNPTAFYLCASSDRDIFNYGYTFGSGTRLTVV.

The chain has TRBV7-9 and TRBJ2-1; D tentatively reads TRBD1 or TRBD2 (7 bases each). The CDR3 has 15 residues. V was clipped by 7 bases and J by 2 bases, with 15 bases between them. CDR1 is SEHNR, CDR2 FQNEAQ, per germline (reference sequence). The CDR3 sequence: CASTLRGGPYNEQFF. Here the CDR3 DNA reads TGTGCCAGCACCCTCAGGGGGGGCCCCTACAATGAGCAGTTCTTC.

The CDR3 DNA reads as TGTGCCAGCAGAGCCCTAGCGGGGGGGGATACCGAGCAGTACTTC. Its translation is CASRALAGGDTEQYF. This chain uses TRBV6-5 with TRBJ2-7; 12 nucleotides align to TRBD2. With V trimmed by 6 bases and J by 6 bases, 9 bases remained unmatched. Looked up from germline, CDR1 is MNHEY and CDR2 is SVGAGI. The CDR3 runs to 15 residues.